One and the same sample provided the 29 T cell receptor beta chains below, sequenced in a study of blood T cell repertoires in COVID-19. The method was immunoSEQ multiplex PCR; TCRdb's version includes in-frame clones alone and lacks a portion of them. The data contain 100,000 to 120,000 clones, roughly 88% of them singletons. What was sequenced was peripheral blood. These receptors were collected from an older woman who had recovered from COVID-19.

This clone appeared a few times. The chain couples TRBV18 to TRBJ1-5, with TRBD1 identical over 12 bases. The CDR3 loop spans 18 amino acids. J was trimmed by 1 base and V by 4 bases; bases with no gene match: 8. Germline-derived CDR1 and CDR2 are KGHSH and LQKENI. CDR3 nucleotides: TGTGCCAGCTCACGGGACAGGGGGCGAGAGGGGAGCAATCAGCCCCAGCATTTT. Its translation is CASSRDRGREGSNQPQHF.

This clone was seen only once. The rearrangement links TRBV14 to TRBJ1-2; perhaps TRBD1 as D (6 bases). The CDR3 is made up of 15 amino acids. The germline V gene encodes CDR1 SGHDN and CDR2 FVKESK. V gave up 4 bases and J gave up 4 bases, with 16 bases separating them. The CDR3 loop reads CASSPADRGGYGYTF. CDR3 coding DNA: TGTGCCAGCAGCCCAGCGGACAGAGGAGGCTATGGCTACACCTTC.

The V call is TRBV6-5, the J call TRBJ1-4; possibly TRBD1 for D (6 bases). Trimming cost V 8 bases and J 5 bases, with 18 bases left between them. This CDR3 spans 15 amino acids. Looked up from germline, CDR1 is MNHEY and CDR2 is SVGAGI. CDR3: CASGGVGAGNEKLFF. The CDR3 nucleotides are TGTGCCAGCGGGGGCGTGGGGGCTGGGAATGAAAAACTGTTTTTT.

The V call is TRBV4-3, the J call TRBJ2-3; TRBD2 matches at 10 bases. Germline values: CDR1 LGHNA, CDR2 YSLEER. Germline trimming cut 1 base from V and 4 bases from J; bases unmatched to any gene: 8. The CDR3 is 17 amino acids. CDR3: CASSQVSLAGYSDTQYF. In DNA, the CDR3 is TGCGCCAGCAGCCAAGTCTCACTAGCGGGATACTCAGATACGCAGTATTTT.

The genes are TRBV30 and TRBJ2-2; perhaps TRBD1 as D (6 bases). Between the trimmed V and J ends, which lost 0 bases and 7 bases, there was a span of 15 bases. The CDR3 runs to 15 residues. The germline gives CDR1 GTSNPN, CDR2 SVGIG (reference sequence). Here the CDR3 reads CAWSVRRSQGGELFF. CDR3 nucleotides: TGTGCCTGGAGTGTACGGAGGTCACAGGGCGGGGAGCTGTTTTTT.

The chain recombines TRBV9 with TRBJ1-2, with TRBD1 identical over 11 bases. Germline V gene data show CDR1 as SGDLS and CDR2 as YYNGEE. V dropped 4 bases and J dropped 4; count of bases not matched to a gene: 9. CDR3 size: 16 residues. CDR3 DNA sequence: TGTGCCAGCAGCCCATCTGGGACAGGGGGGGCCTATGGCTACACCTTC. It specifies CASSPSGTGGAYGYTF. Full variable domain (rest looked up from reference TRBV9 and TRBJ1-2): DSGVTQTPKHLITATGQRVTLRCSPRSGDLSVYWYQQSLDQGLQFLIQYYNGEERAKGNILERFSAQQFPDLHSELNLSSLELGDSALYFCASSPSGTGGAYGYTFGSGTRLTVV.

V is TRBV13 and J is TRBJ2-2; maybe TRBD2 (5 bases). Trimming took off 5 bases at V and 4 bases at J, with 14 bases between the two ends. Per the germline V gene, CDR1 is PRHDT and CDR2 is FYEKMQ (reference sequence). The CDR3 spans 15 residues. The CDR3 DNA reads TGTGCCAGCAGCCCCTTAGGCCGGGGCACCGGGGAGCTGTTTTTT. This translates into CASSPLGRGTGELFF. Supplemented by reference TRBV13 and TRBJ2-2, the full variable domain reads AAGVIQSPRHLIKEKRETATLKCYPIPRHDTVYWYQQGPGQDPQFLISFYEKMQSDKGSIPDRFSAQQFSDYHSELNMSSLELGDSALYFCASSPLGRGTGELFFGEGSRLTVL.

The chain couples TRBV7-3 to TRBJ2-7; TRBD1 matches at 7 bases. Germline trimming cut 5 bases from V and 3 bases from J; bases unmatched to any gene: 4. CDR1 SGHTA and CDR2 FQGTGA come from the germline V gene. CDR3 size: 13 residues. CDR3 bases: TGTGCCAGCAGCCGGGACAGCAACTACGAGCAGTACTTC. This gives the protein CASSRDSNYEQYF.

This rearrangement joins TRBV5-1 to TRBJ1-2; 7 bases are a match to TRBD1. The CDR3 is made up of 14 amino acids. From germline, CDR1 is SGHRS and CDR2 YFSETQ. V shed 0 bases and J 2 bases; nucleotides not matched to a gene: 1. CDR3 residues: CASSLGGQNYGYTF. DNA for the CDR3: TGCGCCAGCAGCTTGGGGGGACAGAACTATGGCTACACCTTC. The full variable domain, its missing parts supplied by reference TRBV5-1 and TRBJ1-2, is KAGVTQTPRYLIKTRGQQVTLSCSPISGHRSVSWYQQTPGQGLQFLFEYFSETQRNKGNFPGRFSGRQFSNSRSEMNVSTLELGDSALYLCASSLGGQNYGYTFGSGTRLTVV.

This chain uses TRBV5-1 with TRBJ2-7, with D possibly being TRBD2 (6 bases). Trimming left V 3 bases short and J 2 bases short, with 12 bases between. CDR3 length: 14 amino acids. Looked up from germline, CDR1 is SGHRS and CDR2 is YFSETQ. This CDR3 reads CASSSSGLAYEQYF. As DNA, the CDR3 is TGCGCCAGCAGCTCGTCGGGACTGGCCTACGAGCAGTACTTC. The full variable domain, its missing parts supplied by reference TRBV5-1 and TRBJ2-7, is KAGVTQTPRYLIKTRGQQVTLSCSPISGHRSVSWYQQTPGQGLQFLFEYFSETQRNKGNFPGRFSGRQFSNSRSEMNVSTLELGDSALYLCASSSSGLAYEQYFGPGTRLTVT.

The chain uses TRBV2 and TRBJ2-2, with 10 bases aligning to TRBD1. Trimming took 4 bases from V and 7 from J; bases not matched to a gene: 6. CDR1 is SNHLY and CDR2 is FYNNEI in the germline V gene. The CDR3 consists of 15 residues. The CDR3: CASSVGGQGLGELFF. CDR3 coding DNA: TGTGCCAGCAGTGTTGGGGGACAGGGGCTCGGGGAGCTGTTTTTT.

The chain couples TRBV3-1 (or the pseudogene TRBV3-2) to TRBJ1-1; D is uncertain. CDR1 is LGHDT, CDR2 YNNKEL, per germline (reference sequence). The V end was cut by 6 bases, the J end by 8 bases, with 13 bases between. The CDR3 has 12 amino acids. The CDR3: CASRRGDLEAFF. The CDR3 bases are TGTGCCAGCAGACGGGGTGACCTAGAAGCTTTCTTT.

This clone was observed once. The rearrangement links TRBV7-2 to TRBJ2-7; no definite D call. Trimming removed 6 bases at V and 1 base at J, with 10 bases between. Germline CDR1 SGHTA, CDR2 FQGNSA. This CDR3 spans 13 amino acids. CDR3 protein: CASRDARSYEQYF. CDR3 nucleotides: TGTGCCAGCAGAGATGCTCGGTCCTACGAGCAGTACTTC.

This chain links TRBV10-3 with TRBJ1-5; D is uncertain. The length of the CDR3 is 15 residues. Trimming took 2 bases from V and 1 from J, leaving 9 bases between them. Looked up from germline, CDR1 is ENHRY and CDR2 is SYGVKD. The CDR3 loop is CAISERHISNQPQHF. CDR3 DNA: TGTGCCATCAGTGAGAGACACATCAGCAATCAGCCCCAGCATTTT.

This sequence joins TRBV5-1 and TRBJ2-4, with 8 bases fitting TRBD2. CDR3 size: 16 residues. The germline V gene has CDR1 SGHRS and CDR2 YFSETQ. J was trimmed by 9 bases and V by 4 bases; bases with no gene match: 15. The CDR3 region is CASSPQVGGRLGIQYF. In DNA form, the CDR3 reads TGCGCCAGCAGCCCCCAGGTAGGCGGGAGGCTCGGCATTCAGTACTTC.

The J gene is TRBJ1-6, the V gene TRBV28; 7 bases fit TRBD1. V dropped 5 bases and J dropped 10; count of bases not matched to a gene: 5. The germline V gene encodes CDR1 MDHEN and CDR2 SYDVKM. CDR3 length equals 13 residues. The CDR3 is CASSGGQSSPLHF. CDR3 nucleotide sequence: TGTGCCAGCAGTGGGGGACAGAGCTCACCCCTCCACTTT. The entire variable domain, with the rest obtained from reference TRBV28 and TRBJ1-6, is as follows: DVKVTQSSRYLVKRTGEKVFLECVQDMDHENMFWYRQDPGLGLRLIYFSYDVKMKEKGDIPEGYSVSREKKERFSLILESASTNQTSMYLCASSGGQSSPLHFGNGTRLTVT.

The rearrangement uses TRBV7-9 and TRBJ2-3; D unclear. CDR3 length: 13 amino acids. Germline values: CDR1 SEHNR, CDR2 FQNEAQ (reference sequence). V gave up 5 bases and J gave up 2 bases, with 8 bases separating them. The CDR3 nucleotides read TGTGCCAGCAGCCCACAATTCACAGATACGCAGTATTTT. It specifies CASSPQFTDTQYF.

The CDR3 spells CASSTSGSGNEQFF. The CDR3 DNA follows: TGTGCCAGCAGCACTAGCGGGAGTGGTAATGAGCAGTTCTTC. The chain couples TRBV6-2 or TRBV6-3 to TRBJ2-1; 11 nucleotides align to TRBD2. J gave up 7 bases and V 6 bases, and 5 bases lay outside the gene matches. Germline CDR1 is MNHEY and CDR2 is SVGEGT. The length of the CDR3 is 14 residues.

The chain couples TRBV6-5 to TRBJ2-7; D remains ambiguous. Germline CDR1 reads MNHEY; CDR2 reads SVGAGI. This CDR3 has 13 amino acids. V was shortened by 0 bases and J by 5 bases, with 8 bases between the two germline ends. The DNA of the CDR3 is TGTGCCAGCAGTTACTCGCTGGGCCACGAGCAGTACTTC. Protein sequence: CASSYSLGHEQYF.

The rearrangement links TRBV13 to TRBJ2-7, with TRBD1 matching over 9 bases. V lost 0 bases and J lost 3; bases outside the gene matches: 0. The germline CDR1 and CDR2 sequences are PRHDT and FYEKMQ (reference sequence). The CDR3 covers 14 residues. The CDR3 DNA reads as TGTGCCAGCAGCTTAGGGGACAGGGGCTACGAGCAGTACTTC. Translating gives CASSLGDRGYEQYF.

The V call is TRBV2, the J call TRBJ2-1, with D tentatively TRBD2 (5 bases). The V end lost 7 bases, the J end lost 9 bases, and 22 bases lay between the germline ends. Germline values: CDR1 SNHLY, CDR2 FYNNEI. There are 15 residues in the CDR3. This CDR3 reads CASTLQELAFSEQFF. The CDR3, as DNA: TGTGCCAGCACCCTCCAGGAGCTAGCATTTAGTGAGCAGTTCTTC.

V gene TRBV7-8 combines with J gene TRBJ2-3; D unresolved. Trimming shortened V by 5 bases and J by 0 bases, and 3 bases separated the two germline ends. This CDR3 has 12 residues. The germline V gene has CDR1 SGHVS and CDR2 FQNEAQ. This CDR3 reads CASSPSTDTQYF. The CDR3 coding sequence is TGTGCCAGCAGCCCGAGCACAGATACGCAGTATTTT.

This sequence joins TRBV19 and TRBJ1-1; the D gene is possibly TRBD1 (6 bases). The CDR3 loop spans 19 amino acids. Germline V gene data show CDR1 as LNHDA and CDR2 as SQIVND (reference sequence). V was clipped by 6 bases and J by 1 base, with 27 bases between them. The chain's CDR3 is CASSLPRRQANSKNTEAFF. CDR3 coding DNA: TGTGCCAGTAGCCTCCCCCGTAGACAGGCGAACTCGAAGAACACTGAAGCTTTCTTT.

V and J are TRBV11-2 and TRBJ1-3; TRBD1 might be the D (6 bases). Per germline, CDR1 SGHAT and CDR2 FQNNGV. V was shortened by 0 bases and J by 9 bases, with 12 bases between the two germline ends. CDR3 length equals 14 residues. The CDR3 reads CASSLEQGSLTIYF. CDR3 DNA sequence: TGTGCCAGCAGCTTAGAGCAGGGGAGTCTCACCATATATTTT.

On this clone itself: At one boundary the junction diverges from the germline segment, which might be a read error. The CDR3 DNA sequence: TGTGCCAGCAGTTTGGACAGGGCCTATGGCTACACCTTC. It specifies CASSLDRAYGYTF. V usage is TRBV5-5 and J usage is TRBJ1-2, with 8 bases matching TRBD1. The CDR3 is 13 residues long. CDR1 and CDR2 from the germline V gene are SGHKS and YYEKEE (reference sequence).

The V gene is TRBV5-6, the J gene TRBJ1-4, with D maybe TRBD1 (6 bases). Trimming stripped 4 bases from V and 8 bases from J, with 21 bases between. The CDR3 has 16 amino acids. CDR1 is SGHDT and CDR2 is YYEEEE in the germline V gene. The CDR3 nucleotides read TGTGCCAGCAGCACCTCTTACAGGGCACTTGGGGAAAAACTGTTTTTT. This gives the protein CASSTSYRALGEKLFF.

This chain's CDR3 is CASSPSTGELFF. The CDR3 DNA is TGTGCCAGCAGCCCATCCACCGGGGAGCTGTTTTTT. This chain links TRBV3-1 (or the pseudogene TRBV3-2) with TRBJ2-2; D not resolved. The V gene lost 4 bases and the J gene lost 4 bases, with 4 bases spanning the gap. The germline CDR1 and CDR2 sequences are LGHDT and YNNKEL (reference sequence). The CDR3 runs 12 residues.

The chain couples TRBV6-1 to TRBJ1-6; TRBD1 matches 9 bases. The CDR3 runs 19 residues. After removal of 3 bases from V and 9 bases from J, the junction contained 18 bases not matched to a gene. The germline gives CDR1 MNHNS, CDR2 SASEGT. CDR3 sequence (DNA): TGTGCCAGCAGTGATTTGGGTTCAACCGGGACAGGGTCTAGTTCACCCCTCCACTTT. This sequence encodes CASSDLGSTGTGSSSPLHF.

This clone has just one count. This chain uses TRBV6-2 or TRBV6-3 with TRBJ1-2, with 7 bases that match TRBD1. Germline CDR1 MNHEY, CDR2 SVGEGT. V lost 3 bases and J lost 0; bases outside the gene matches: 13. The CDR3 length is 18 residues. CDR3 sequence reads: CASSYSPGTAEANYGYTF. The CDR3, as DNA: TGTGCCAGCAGTTATAGCCCCGGGACAGCGGAAGCTAACTATGGCTACACCTTC.